This is a list of T cell receptor beta chains from one sample in a study of OX40 agonist ivuxolimab in advanced cancers. TCRdb's copy holds only in-frame clones and misses some; the assay was immunoSEQ multiplex PCR. The data hold tens of thousands of clones, with more than 75% observed a single time. Sequences were derived from CD4+ or CD8+ T cells sorted from blood, sampled in a trial of the OX40 agonist ivuxolimab. These TCRs come from an adult with an advanced solid tumor such as melanoma, head and neck, liver or kidney cancer. CDR3s include the opening cysteine and the closing phenylalanine or tryptophan. D genes are given only for firm matches. Only some rows state a clone size, as once, few, many or a class for expanded clones.

abundance	d_gene	j_gene	v_gene	CDR3nt	CDR3aa
-	-	TRBJ1-2	TRBV7-9	TGTGCCAGCAGCCCCCCCGATTGGCAGGGAGTCTATGGCTACACCTTC	CASSPPDWQGVYGYTF
-	-	TRBJ1-5	TRBV18	TGTGCCAGCTCACAGGACAGCGGGAATCAGCCCCAGCATTTT	CASSQDSGNQPQHF
-	-	TRBJ2-1	TRBV5-6	TGTGCCAGCAGTCGGAGTAGTGAGCAGTTCTTC	CASSRSSEQFF
once	-	TRBJ1-4	TRBV19	TGTGCCAGTAGTCCTGGGGGTTTGGCTAATGAAAAACTGTTTTTT	CASSPGGLANEKLFF
-	-	TRBJ1-6	TRBV18	TGTGCCAGCTCACCCTCGACAGCCTCTAATTCACCCCTCCACTTT	CASSPSTASNSPLHF
-	TRBD1	TRBJ1-1	TRBV29-1	TGCAGCGTTGAGGACAGGGCATCTTCAATCGCTGAAGCTTTCTTT	CSVEDRASSIAEAFF
once	TRBD1	TRBJ2-7	TRBV18	TGTGCCAGCTCACCACTGCGGGACAGGGGCTACGAGCAGTACTTC	CASSPLRDRGYEQYF
-	-	TRBJ1-3	TRBV6-1	TGTGCCAGCAGCTCGGGTACTGGAAACACCATATATTTT	CASSSGTGNTIYF
-	-	TRBJ2-7	TRBV27	TGTGCCAGCCAGCGGTTGGACAGCTCCTACGAGCAGTACTTC	CASQRLDSSYEQYF
-	-	TRBJ2-2	TRBV7-2	TGTGCCAGCAGCCTAGTGGGGGACACCGGGGAGCTGTTTTTT	CASSLVGDTGELFF
-	-	TRBJ1-5	TRBV28	TGTGCCAGCAGTTTAATGGGATTACTTAGCAATCAGCCCCAGCATTTT	CASSLMGLLSNQPQHF
-	-	TRBJ2-5	TRBV2	TGTGCCAGCAGTTACACCAGGGGAACCGAGACCCAGTACTTC	CASSYTRGTETQYF
-	-	TRBJ2-2	TRBV9	TGTGCCAGCAGCCTAATGGACCTGAGCACCGGGGAGCTGTTTTTT	CASSLMDLSTGELFF
-	-	TRBJ1-1	TRBV7-3	TGTGCCAGCAGCTTCCTCGGGACATCCACTGAAGCTTTCTTT	CASSFLGTSTEAFF
few	-	TRBJ1-2	TRBV6-5	TGTGCCAGCATTGGCAGAGGATTCTATGGCTACACCTTC	CASIGRGFYGYTF
-	TRBD1	TRBJ1-4	TRBV5-8	TGTGCCAGCAGAGGACAGGGCGCAACTAATGAAAAACTGTTTTTT	CASRGQGATNEKLFF
-	-	TRBJ1-1	TRBV7-8	TGTGCCAGCAGCTTACTGGCACGGATGAACACTGAAGCTTTCTTT	CASSLLARMNTEAFF
-	-	TRBJ2-6	TRBV5-1	TGCGCCAGCAGCGAGGGAGGAAACTCTGGGGCCAACGTCCTGACTTTC	CASSEGGNSGANVLTF
-	TRBD1	TRBJ2-7	TRBV9	TGTGCCAGCAGCGGAAATACAGGGGGCCCCTACGAGCAGTACTTC	CASSGNTGGPYEQYF
-	-	TRBJ1-1	TRBV27	TGTGCCAGCAGTTTCGGGCGACAGGCCGTGGACTCGGACACTGAAGCTTTCTTT	CASSFGRQAVDSDTEAFF
-	-	TRBJ1-1	TRBV5-1	TGCGCCAGCAGCTTAGCGGCAGGGCAGAACACTGAAGCTTTCTTT	CASSLAAGQNTEAFF
-	TRBD1	TRBJ2-3	TRBV5-4	TGTGCCAGCAGCTCGCAGGGGGCCTTAGATACGCAGTATTTT	CASSSQGALDTQYF
-	TRBD1	TRBJ1-5	TRBV12-5	TGTGCTAGTGGTTTGACGACAGGGTATAGCAATCAGCCCCAGCATTTT	CASGLTTGYSNQPQHF
-	-	TRBJ2-1	TRBV7-6	TGTGCCAGCAGCCCCCCCTCTTCAGGGACCCATGAGCAGTTCTTC	CASSPPSSGTHEQFF
-	-	TRBJ2-5	TRBV7-2	TGTGCCAGCAGCACGCGTGAGACCCAGTACTTC	CASSTRETQYF